A selection of T cell receptor beta chains follows, all from one sample in a study of shared clonotypes between healthy human individuals. TCRdb keeps only in-frame clones here, not all; method: immunoSEQ multiplex PCR. The sample consists of fewer than 3 million clones, 85% to 95% of them appearing once. The sample comprised naive CD4+ T cells from PBMCs. Source of these receptors: a young man in good health. Some clones in this sample may be carry-over from other donors' samples. CDR3s include the opening cysteine and the closing phenylalanine or tryptophan. The D gene is left open where the match is weak. Clone size is not always given. Where it is, it says once, few, many or a class for expanded clones.

TRBJ2-5 TRBD2 . TRBV5-1 TGCGCCAGCAGGAGGGGTTCGAGCGGGAGTTCAGAGACCCAGTACTTC CASRRGSSGSSETQYF
TRBJ2-1 TRBD2 . TRBV9 TGTGCCAGCAGCCCCCGCGGCGGGGGGACCTACAATGAGCAGTTCTTC CASSPRGGGTYNEQFF
TRBJ2-7 . . TRBV30 TGTGCCTGGAGTGTCGGGGCGGCCTACGAGCAGTACTTC CAWSVGAAYEQYF
TRBJ2-7 . . TRBV18 TGTGCCAGCTCGCCGGGAACCCGTACCTACGAGCAGTACTTC CASSPGTRTYEQYF
TRBJ1-1 . . TRBV6-5 TGTGCCAGCAGGGACAAAAGCAAGAACACTGAAGCTTTCTTT CASRDKSKNTEAFF
TRBJ1-4 . . TRBV28 TGTGCCAGCAGCCCTATTGGGGGGCGAGAAAAACTGTTTTTT CASSPIGGREKLFF
TRBJ2-2 . . TRBV30 TGTGCCTGGTCAAGGGCAGGGGTGGTCACCGGGGAGCTGTTTTTT CAWSRAGVVTGELFF
TRBJ2-5 . . TRBV19 TGTGCCAGTAGTGTTGGAGAGACCCAGTACTTC CASSVGETQYF
TRBJ2-1 . . TRBV7-3 TGTGCCAGCAGCTTAAATCTGGGGGGCGACGAGCAGTTCTTC CASSLNLGGDEQFF
TRBJ2-7 TRBD1 . TRBV5-1 TGCGCCAGCAATCCGGACAGGGAAGGCGAGCAGTACTTC CASNPDREGEQYF
TRBJ2-1 . . TRBV9 TGTGCCAGCAGCGTAGGTGGTCTAACCTACAATGAGCAGTTCTTC CASSVGGLTYNEQFF
TRBJ1-5 . . TRBV7-2 TGTGCCAGCAGCTTAAATCTTTATGGAGGGGACAATCAGCCCCAGCATTTT CASSLNLYGGDNQPQHF
TRBJ1-2 . . TRBV28 TGTGCCTCCCTTGGGGGGCTGCCTTATGGCTACACCTTC CASLGGLPYGYTF
TRBJ1-3 TRBD1 . TRBV7-9 TGTGCCAGCAGCTTCTCGACAGGGACTGGAAACACCATATATTTT CASSFSTGTGNTIYF
TRBJ1-3 . . TRBV27 TGTGCCAGCAGTTCCCCTCCTGGAAACACCATATATTTT CASSSPPGNTIYF
TRBJ2-3 TRBD1 . TRBV2 TGTGCCAGCAGTGTAACCCGACAGGGGGGAGGTACAGATACGCAGTATTTT CASSVTRQGGGTDTQYF
TRBJ1-2 TRBD1 . TRBV18 TGTGCCAGCCAACCGGGACAGGGGGTCTATGGCTACACCTTC CASQPGQGVYGYTF
TRBJ2-5 . . TRBV2 TGTGCCAGCAGGGAGAGACAGATCGGAGAGACCCAGTACTTC CASRERQIGETQYF
TRBJ2-1 . . TRBV7-6 TGTGCCAGCAGCTTAGGAGGTCGGAGCGTACTCAATGAGCAGTTCTTC CASSLGGRSVLNEQFF
TRBJ1-5 TRBD1 . TRBV2 TGTGCCAGCAGGAGGGGACAGATTAGCAATCAGCCCCAGCATTTT CASRRGQISNQPQHF
TRBJ2-7 TRBD1 once TRBV6-1 TGTGCCGCGGTCTACCGGGACAGGGGCTCCTACGAGCAGTACTTC CAAVYRDRGSYEQYF
TRBJ2-5 . . TRBV29-1 TGCAGCGTTGAAGACGCTGAAGAGACCCAGTACTTC CSVEDAEETQYF
TRBJ2-2 TRBD2 once TRBV18 TGTGCCAGCTCACCAAGGGCGGGAGAGTCCGCCGGGGAGCTGTTTTTT CASSPRAGESAGELFF
TRBJ1-2 . . TRBV11-2 TGTGCCAGCAGCCTAAGGGCGGGAGGCTATGGCTACACCTTC CASSLRAGGYGYTF
TRBJ2-1 TRBD2 . TRBV7-8 TGTGCCAGCAGCTGGGGGGCTAGCGGGAGCTATGAGCAGTTCTTC CASSWGASGSYEQFF
TRBJ1-1 . . TRBV19 TGTGCCAGTAGTTTGGACCCCCCTGCGGCTTTCTTT CASSLDPPAAFF
TRBJ1-5 . . TRBV28 TGTGCCAGCAGTCCCTCCAGGACGGGGAAGGGCAATCAGCCCCAGCATTTT CASSPSRTGKGNQPQHF
TRBJ2-7 . once TRBV5-1 TGCGCCAGCAGCTTGTTATCTCCCCCCTACGAGCAGTACTTC CASSLLSPPYEQYF
TRBJ2-1 TRBD2 . TRBV6-6 TGTGCCAGCAAGATTCTAGCGGGAGCGCACGAGCAGTTCTTC CASKILAGAHEQFF
TRBJ1-3 . . TRBV6-1 TGTGCCAGCAGTGCGGGCTGGGGCTCTGGAAACACCATATATTTT CASSAGWGSGNTIYF
TRBJ2-1 . . TRBV6-1 TGTGCCAGCAGGCTCGGGGGGCCCTCCTACAATGAGCAGTTCTTC CASRLGGPSYNEQFF
TRBJ2-3 . . TRBV7-3 TGTGCCAGCAGCTTAAACGTCGGGAGATTAACTAGCACAGATACGCAGTATTTT CASSLNVGRLTSTDTQYF
TRBJ2-2 TRBD1 . TRBV23-1 TGCGCCAGCCAGGGACAGTCCACCTCGGGCACCGGGGAGCTGTTTTTT CASQGQSTSGTGELFF
TRBJ2-2 . once TRBV13 TGTGCCAGCAGCTTTGCTTTGGGAGCCGCGGGTGTAAACACCGGGGAGCTGTTTTTT CASSFALGAAGVNTGELFF
TRBJ2-7 . . TRBV28 TGTGCCACGGGGACGGGCGTCTCCTACGAGCAGTACTTC CATGTGVSYEQYF
TRBJ1-5 . . TRBV7-2 TGTGCCAGCAGCTTAGCCAGTCGCAATCAGCCCCAGCATTTT CASSLASRNQPQHF
TRBJ1-3 . . TRBV4-3 TGCGCCAGCAGCGTCGTAGGAACTGGAAACACCATATATTTT CASSVVGTGNTIYF
TRBJ2-3 TRBD1 once TRBV7-3 TGTGCCAGCAGTCTGACAGGGCTGTTCCCCACAGATACGCAGTATTTT CASSLTGLFPTDTQYF
TRBJ2-7 . . TRBV7-2 TGTGCCAGCAGCCCGAGCTTGGGGCGCCCTTCCTACGAGCAGTACTTC CASSPSLGRPSYEQYF
TRBJ2-6 TRBD1 . TRBV10-3 TGTGCCATCAGTGAGGCGGACAGGGGGCGCGTGGCCAACGTCCTGACTTTC CAISEADRGRVANVLTF
TRBJ2-5 . . TRBV7-2 TGTGCCAGCAGCTTTACGCCCCAGCGGGAGACCCAGTACTTC CASSFTPQRETQYF
TRBJ1-2 TRBD1 . TRBV6-1 TGTGCCAGCAGCCTAGGGACAGCCTATGGCTACACCTTC CASSLGTAYGYTF
TRBJ1-1 . . TRBV2 TGTGCCAGCAGTCAATTTGGGGGGGTGGGCACTGAAGCTTTCTTT CASSQFGGVGTEAFF
TRBJ2-3 TRBD2 . TRBV2 TGTGCCAGCAGTGTTAGCGGGGGAAGCACAGATACGCAGTATTTT CASSVSGGSTDTQYF
TRBJ2-7 TRBD2 . TRBV4-1 TGCGCCAGCAGCCAGTTCAAGGCCGGGACTAGCGGGAGCGCGCAGTACTTC CASSQFKAGTSGSAQYF
TRBJ2-7 . once TRBV6-6 TGTGCCAGCAGCCTATCGCCCCCCTCCCAATCCTACGAGCAGTACTTC CASSLSPPSQSYEQYF
TRBJ1-5 . . TRBV13 TGTGCCAGCAGCTTGGGGAGAGAAGGTCGACCCCAGCATTTT CASSLGREGRPQHF
TRBJ1-2 TRBD1 . TRBV5-4 TGTGCCGGAGGGACAGGGGGCCTTGAGCATGGCTACACCTTC CAGGTGGLEHGYTF
TRBJ2-3 . . TRBV27 TGTGCCAGCAGTTACTCAGATTACAGCACAGATACGCAGTATTTT CASSYSDYSTDTQYF
TRBJ2-7 . . TRBV19 TGTGCCAGTAGTATTCGGACACGAGGGTACGAGCAGTACTTC CASSIRTRGYEQYF